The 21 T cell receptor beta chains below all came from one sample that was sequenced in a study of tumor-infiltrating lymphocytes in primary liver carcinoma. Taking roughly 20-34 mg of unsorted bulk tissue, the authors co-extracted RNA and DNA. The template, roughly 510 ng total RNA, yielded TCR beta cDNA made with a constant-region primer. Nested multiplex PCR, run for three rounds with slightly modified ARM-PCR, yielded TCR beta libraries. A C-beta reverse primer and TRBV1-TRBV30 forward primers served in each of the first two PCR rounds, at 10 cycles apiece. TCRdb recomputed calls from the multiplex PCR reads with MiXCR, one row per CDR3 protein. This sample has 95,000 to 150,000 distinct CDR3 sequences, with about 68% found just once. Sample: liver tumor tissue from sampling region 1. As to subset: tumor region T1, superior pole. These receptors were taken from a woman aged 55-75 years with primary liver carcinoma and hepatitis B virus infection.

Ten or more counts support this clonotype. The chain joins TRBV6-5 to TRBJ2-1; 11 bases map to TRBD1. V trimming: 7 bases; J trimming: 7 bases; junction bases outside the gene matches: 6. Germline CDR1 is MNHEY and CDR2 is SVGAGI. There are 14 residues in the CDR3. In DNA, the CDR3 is TGTGCCAGCAAGCAGGACAGGGGGCGGAATGAGCAGTTCTTC. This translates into CASKQDRGRNEQFF.

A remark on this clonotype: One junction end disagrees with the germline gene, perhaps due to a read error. The CDR3 region is CASGLRRNTDTRYF. DNA of the CDR3: TGTGCCAGCGGCTTACGCAGAAACACAGATACGCGGTATTTT. The V gene is TRBV11-3, the J gene TRBJ2-3; no definite D call. The CDR3 runs to 14 residues. Looked up from germline, CDR1 is SGHNT and CDR2 is YENEEA.

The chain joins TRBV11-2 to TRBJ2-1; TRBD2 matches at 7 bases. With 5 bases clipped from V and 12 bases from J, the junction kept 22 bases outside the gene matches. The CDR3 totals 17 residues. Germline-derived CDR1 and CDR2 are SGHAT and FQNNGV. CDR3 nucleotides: TGTGCCAGCAGCAGGAGACTAGCAGGAGCGCCGGGGGATGGGCAGTTCTTC. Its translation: CASSRRLAGAPGDGQFF.

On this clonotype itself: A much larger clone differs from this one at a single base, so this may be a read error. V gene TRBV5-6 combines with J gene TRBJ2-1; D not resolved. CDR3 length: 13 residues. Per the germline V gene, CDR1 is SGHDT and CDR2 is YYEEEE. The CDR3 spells CASCFMERFEQFF. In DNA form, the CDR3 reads TGTGCCAGCTGCTTCATGGAGCGATTTGAGCAGTTCTTC. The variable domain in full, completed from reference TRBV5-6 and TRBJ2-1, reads DAGVTQSPTHLIKTRGQQVTLRCSPKSGHDTVSWYQQALGQGPQFIFQYYEEEERQRGNFPDRFSGHQFPNYSSELNVNALLLGDSALYLCASCFMERFEQFFGPGTRLTVL.

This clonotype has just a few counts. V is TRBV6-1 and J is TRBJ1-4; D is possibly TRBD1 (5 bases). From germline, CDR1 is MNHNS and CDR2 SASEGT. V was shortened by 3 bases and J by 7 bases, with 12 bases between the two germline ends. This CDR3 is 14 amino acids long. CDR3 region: CASSDWGKIEKLFF. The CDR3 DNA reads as TGTGCCAGCAGTGACTGGGGGAAGATTGAAAAACTGTTTTTT.

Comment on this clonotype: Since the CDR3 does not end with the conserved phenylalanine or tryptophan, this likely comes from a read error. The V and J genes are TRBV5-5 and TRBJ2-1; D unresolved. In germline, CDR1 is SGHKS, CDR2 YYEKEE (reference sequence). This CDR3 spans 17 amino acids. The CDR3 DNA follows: TGTGCCAGCAGCTCCCTACTACGATCGGGTTATATGTATGACCAGTTCTTA. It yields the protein CASSSLLRSGYMYDQFL.

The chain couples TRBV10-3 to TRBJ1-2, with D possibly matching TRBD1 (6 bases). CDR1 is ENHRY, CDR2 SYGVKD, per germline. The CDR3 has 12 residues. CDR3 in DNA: TGTCTCATCGCGCAGGACAGCTATGGCTACACCTTC. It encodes CLIAQDSYGYTF.

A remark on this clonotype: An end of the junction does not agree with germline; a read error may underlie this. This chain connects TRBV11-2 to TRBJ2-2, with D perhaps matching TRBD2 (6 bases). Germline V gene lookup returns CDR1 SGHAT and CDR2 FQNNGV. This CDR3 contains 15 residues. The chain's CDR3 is CASKHGASGTGEVFF. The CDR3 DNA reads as TGTGCCAGCAAGCACGGGGCTAGTGGCACCGGGGAGGTGTTTTTT.

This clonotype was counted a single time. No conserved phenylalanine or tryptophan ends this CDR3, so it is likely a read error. The CDR3 reads CASSLSRTDTQYC. The CDR3 DNA is TGCGCCAGCAGCCTATCCCGGACAGATACGCAGTATTGT. The chain uses TRBV5-1 and TRBJ2-3, with D unclear. The CDR3 runs 13 residues. Germline CDR1 reads SGHRS; CDR2 reads YFSETQ. With 4 bases removed from V and 3 bases from J, the gap between germline ends came to 9 bases.

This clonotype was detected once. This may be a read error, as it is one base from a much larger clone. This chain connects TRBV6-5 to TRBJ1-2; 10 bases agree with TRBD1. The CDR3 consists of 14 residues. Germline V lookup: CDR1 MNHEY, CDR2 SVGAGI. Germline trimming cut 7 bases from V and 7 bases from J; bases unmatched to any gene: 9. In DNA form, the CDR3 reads TGTGCCAGCACTTCGACAGGGGGCGCAAGTGGCTACACCTTC. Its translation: CASTSTGGASGYTF.

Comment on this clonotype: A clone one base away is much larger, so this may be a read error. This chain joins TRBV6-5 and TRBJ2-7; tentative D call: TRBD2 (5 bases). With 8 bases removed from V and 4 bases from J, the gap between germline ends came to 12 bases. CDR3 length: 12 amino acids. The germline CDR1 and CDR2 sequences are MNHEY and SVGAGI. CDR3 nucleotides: TGTGCCAGCGGCAACCCGGGGTACGAGCAGTACTTC. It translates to CASGNPGYEQYF.

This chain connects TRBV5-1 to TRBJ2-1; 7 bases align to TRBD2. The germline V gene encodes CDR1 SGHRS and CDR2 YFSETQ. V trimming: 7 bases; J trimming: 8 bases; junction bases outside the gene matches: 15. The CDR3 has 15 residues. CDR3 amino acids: CASRTVTSGTYEQFF. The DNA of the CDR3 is TGCGCCAGCCGTACGGTCACCAGCGGGACCTATGAGCAGTTCTTC.

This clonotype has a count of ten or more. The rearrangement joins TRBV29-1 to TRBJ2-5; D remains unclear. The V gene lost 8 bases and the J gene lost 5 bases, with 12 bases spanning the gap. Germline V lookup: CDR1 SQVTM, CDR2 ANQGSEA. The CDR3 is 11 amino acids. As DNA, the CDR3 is TGCAGCACCAGAGTAGGGGAGACCCAGTACTTC. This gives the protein CSTRVGETQYF.

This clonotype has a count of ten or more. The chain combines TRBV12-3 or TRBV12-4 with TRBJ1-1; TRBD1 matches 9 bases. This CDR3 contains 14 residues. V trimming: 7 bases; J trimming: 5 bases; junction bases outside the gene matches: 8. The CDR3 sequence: CASIPDRGVTEAFF. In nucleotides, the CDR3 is TGTGCCAGCATCCCGGACAGGGGTGTTACTGAAGCTTTCTTT.

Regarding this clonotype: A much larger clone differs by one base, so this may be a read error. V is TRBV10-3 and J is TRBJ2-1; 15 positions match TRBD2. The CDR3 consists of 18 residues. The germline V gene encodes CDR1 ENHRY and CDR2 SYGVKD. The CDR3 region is CAIRGLAGGRSSCNEQFF. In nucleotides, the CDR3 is TGTGCCATCAGGGGACTAGCGGGAGGCCGGAGCTCCTGCAATGAGCAGTTCTTC.

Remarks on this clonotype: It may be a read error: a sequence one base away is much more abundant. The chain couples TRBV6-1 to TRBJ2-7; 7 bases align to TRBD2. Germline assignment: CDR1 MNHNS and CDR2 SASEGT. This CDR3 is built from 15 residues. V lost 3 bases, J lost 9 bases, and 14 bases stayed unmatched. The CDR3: CASSDVAGEGTRQYF. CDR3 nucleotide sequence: TGTGCCAGCAGTGACGTGGCGGGAGAGGGTACTCGGCAGTACTTC.

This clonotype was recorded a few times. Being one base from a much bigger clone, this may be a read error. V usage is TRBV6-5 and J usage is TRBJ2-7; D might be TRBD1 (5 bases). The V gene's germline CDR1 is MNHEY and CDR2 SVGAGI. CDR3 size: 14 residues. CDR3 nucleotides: TGTGCCAGTCAAGGTTCCTTGGGGCACAACGACCAGTACTTC. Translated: CASQGSLGHNDQYF.

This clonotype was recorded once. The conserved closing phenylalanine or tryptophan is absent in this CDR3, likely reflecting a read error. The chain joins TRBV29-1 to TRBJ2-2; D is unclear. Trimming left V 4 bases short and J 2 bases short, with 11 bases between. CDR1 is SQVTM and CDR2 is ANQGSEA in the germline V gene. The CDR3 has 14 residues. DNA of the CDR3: TGCAGCGTTGGGGGAACTGATAACACCGGGGAGCTGTTTTAT. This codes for CSVGGTDNTGELFY.

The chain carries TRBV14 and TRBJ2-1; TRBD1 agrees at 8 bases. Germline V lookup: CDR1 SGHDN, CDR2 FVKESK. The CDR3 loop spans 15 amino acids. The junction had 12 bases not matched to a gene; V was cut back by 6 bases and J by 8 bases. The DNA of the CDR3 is TGTGCCAGCAGACAATTTACAGGGGGAGGTTATGAGCAGTTCTTC. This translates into CASRQFTGGGYEQFF.

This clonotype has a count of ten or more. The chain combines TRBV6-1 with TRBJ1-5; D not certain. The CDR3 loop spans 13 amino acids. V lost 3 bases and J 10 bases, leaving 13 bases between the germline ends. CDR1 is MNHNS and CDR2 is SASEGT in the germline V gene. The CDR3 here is CASSDRTYSPQHF. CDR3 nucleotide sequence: TGTGCCAGCAGTGACCGGACGTACTCTCCCCAGCATTTT.

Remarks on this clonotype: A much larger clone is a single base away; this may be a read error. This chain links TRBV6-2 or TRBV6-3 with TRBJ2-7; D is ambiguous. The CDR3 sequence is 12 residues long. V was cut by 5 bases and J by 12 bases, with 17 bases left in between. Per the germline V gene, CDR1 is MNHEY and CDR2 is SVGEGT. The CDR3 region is CASSRNPEFLYF. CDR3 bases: TGTGCCAGCAGTCGGAACCCAGAGTTTCTGTACTTC.